Listed here is a single T cell receptor (beta chain). The antigen it recognizes is unknown. The input lacks base qualities; no much larger clone sits a single base away. This entry is derived from a study of cytomegalovirus exposure and HLA in healthy donors (dated by TCRdb to about 2017). Regarding the study in general: An earlier analysis of 587 of the donors reported approximately 280 Gb of sequence data and some 110 million unique TCR beta sequences obtained from about 179 million T cells. The number of donors typed differed by locus, with about 629-640 for A, B, C, DRB1 and DQB1, around 520 for DQA1, approximately 570 for DPA1, and some 440 for DPB1. Among the roughly 390 genotyped donors, about 83% belonged to the genetic ancestry cluster associated with self-reported Caucasian donors. To study patterns of TCR occurrence, a later analysis re-analyzed previously published TCR beta repertoires from around 670 donors and added high-resolution HLA genotyping. The study used immunosequencing to profile the T cell repertoires of 666 subjects and linked those repertoires to cytomegalovirus serostatus. Every repertoire in the discovery cohort had been generated on one and the same sequencing platform. HLA typing included class I and class II loci at four-digit resolution. Donor age, sex, ethnicity and CMV serostatus were collected together with the repertoire data. Rather than drawing on any new phenotypic data, the later analysis identified candidate immune exposures from TCR beta sequences and the way those sequences occurred across donors. Because of strong linkage in the cohort, four to six DR-DQ haplotypes were treated as single units for association and clustering. A later genetic analysis took genome-wide SNP genotypes for about 65% of the 666 donors and used that subset as a discovery cohort. In addition to the first cohort of 666 subjects, a separate validation cohort of approximately 110 different subjects was used. An earlier analysis of fewer than 700 of the donors applied high-throughput TCR beta sequencing to assess whether each TCR beta V gene segment acted as functional or pseudogenic. Across under 500 genotyped donors of the cohort, an average of approximately 220,000 unique TCR beta nucleotide sequences per donor were sequenced, and about a sixth of those sequences were non-productive. The study aimed to test whether cataloging public T cell receptors could reveal signatures of past pathogen exposure. To predict cytomegalovirus infection status, the study brought together high-throughput TCR immunosequencing, statistical association of individual TCRs with disease status, and machine learning. About 330 gigabases of sequencing data and roughly 81 million unique TCR sequences made up an early release that covered several hundred HLA-typed donors.

The cohort comprised some 730 healthy bone marrow donors. At the time of sampling, all cohort members were nominally healthy, though unrecorded immune exposures were likely present. CMV serostatus was positive for around 310 and negative for about half of the roughly 700 cohort members, and was not recorded for this donor. Every donor gave a peripheral blood sample, and the peripheral blood mononuclear cells from that sample were used for TCR beta sequencing. The Qiagen DNeasy Blood Extraction Kit was used to extract genomic DNA from the blood cell samples. The germline V gene (reference sequence) gives CDR1 as LNHNV and CDR2 as YYDKDF. The CDR3 spans 18 residues, from the cysteine through the phenylalanine. Only the CDR3 DNA is retained, 54 bases long and in frame from the first base. Trimming leaves V shorter by 1 base and J shorter by 4 bases, with the junction holding 14 bases beyond the gene matches.

The method behind the library was the immunoSEQ multiplex PCR assay. For the multiplex PCR, a mixture combining 60 forward primers for TCR Vbeta segments and 13 reverse primers for TCR Jbeta segments was used. Amplification of the CDR3 region of rearranged TCR beta genes was performed with a multiplex PCR assay on genomic DNA. The amplified TCR beta libraries were sequenced on the Illumina HiSeq System as 87-base-pair reads. The original pipeline was this. In a later analysis, 70 million to 95 million unique TCR beta chains were counted across the roughly 670 repertoires, and approximately 11 million of these chains were shared by at least two donors. A nearest-neighbor algorithm error-corrected the raw reads and collapsed the reads into unique sequences, merging closely related sequences to remove PCR and sequencing errors. CDR3 sequences were aligned to IMGT reference sequences to assign V, D and J gene segments. For a sequence to be retained, at least a six-nucleotide match to both a V gene segment and a J gene segment was required. Rearrangements were called productive when the CDR3 lacked stop codons and stayed in frame with V and J; all others were non-productive. Following IMGT convention, CDR3 was defined as the stretch from the second conserved V-encoded cysteine to the conserved J-encoded phenylalanine. The earlier analysis of fewer than 750 of the donors excluded sequences that lacked an unambiguous match to a single V gene segment. An earlier analysis of a few hundred of the donors called V segments functional above 56.7% productive rearrangements and segregating when the between-donor standard deviation exceeded 5%. A statistical classification framework was built to diagnose cytomegalovirus status from the catalog of TCR beta chain sequences. V and J gene assignment, in a later analysis, came from comparing TCR nucleotide sequences with IMGT/GENE-DB human TR gene sequences. In a later analysis, CDR3 sequences and most-parsimonious VDJ recombination scenarios were assigned using the TCRdist pipeline. In a later analysis, every TCR beta chain was defined by the combination of its CDR3 amino acid sequence and its V-gene family, and reads without a unique V-gene family were dropped. As a way to deal with suspected cross-contamination and a sequencing artifact, a later analysis dropped 500 to 700 nucleotide sequences that were highly shared and had low generation probability. A later analysis calculated a clonal expansion index for each public chain from normalized within-repertoire ranks of inferred template counts. Generation probabilities in a later analysis came from a VDJ recombination model fitted to out-of-frame rearrangements, and those results were checked against IGoR. A later analysis scored TCR-TCR, TCR-HLA and TCR-CMV co-occurrence with hypergeometric tests, applying a repertoire-size bias correction to TCR pairs. In a later analysis, false discovery rates were estimated by permuting HLA or CMV assignments 20 times. In a later analysis, co-occurring TCRs were grouped using DBSCAN, and TCRdist sequence similarity was added for clustering within HLA-allele-positive subsets. Co-occurrence clustering excluded repertoires with fewer than 30,000 or more than 120,000 public chains, plus five with anomalous nucleotide sharing. The clones in this table, taken by TCRdb from immuneACCESS, are in-frame only. Not every clone is retained; where verified, under half of the shortfall comes from an unresolved V gene, and the cause of the rest is unknown. D and trimming were read from the DNA, whereas the V and J calls and clone size are those reported in that table. The sample table holds around 130,000 clones, of which approximately 80% were seen once. The top ten hold approximately 1% of the sample.

Study-wide conclusions, independent of this receptor: Presence/absence analyses assumed roughly uniform sequencing depth across donors, an assumption that may not hold. The sequencing pipeline was judged likely to have produced a cluster of highly shared sequence variants as a technical artifact. A later analysis found that most CMV-associated TCR beta chains appeared HLA-restricted, with HLA associations seemingly driven largely by CMV exposure. A later analysis reported that several top co-occurrence clusters appeared linked to parvovirus B19, influenza, CMV and Epstein-Barr virus. In an earlier analysis of 587 of the donors, most TCR beta V segments appeared in productive rearrangements about 87% or about 30% of the time, broadly matching IMGT annotations. Most TCR sequences were seen in very few donors, while some public TCRs were found in many individuals. CMV serostatus was the only immune exposure information available for the cohort. In vitro tests confirmed that a few of the cytomegalovirus-associated TCR beta chains recognize cytomegalovirus antigens. Strong co-occurrence of HLA alleles, especially DR and DQ, made assigning TCR associations to individual alleles difficult. The earlier analysis of about 600 of the donors excluded about 16 rarely observed V segments, including chromosome 9 orphons, because counts were too low. Compared with equally common non-associated chains, HLA-associated TCR beta chains in a later analysis were more clonally expanded and had lower generation probabilities. Because the 87-base-pair reads could not distinguish some IMGT-functional V segments, including TRBV6-2 and TRBV6-3, those segments were excluded. The classifier was reported to diagnose cytomegalovirus status with high specificity and sensitivity in both the original cohort and the validation cohort. Correlated functional status among segregating V segments might be attributable to linkage disequilibrium, but an unknown experimental factor could not be ruled out. In a later genetic analysis, fewer N-insertions in productive TCRs were reported among donors in an Asian-associated ancestry cluster than the approximately 670-donor mean. An association between a missense DCLRE1C variant and V-gene and J-gene trimming of TCR beta chains was found in a later genetic analysis and replicated in an independent cohort. At a false discovery rate of 0.05, a later analysis linked under 20,000 TCR beta sequences to specific HLA alleles. It was suggested by the authors that the approach could potentially be generalized to other disease states and immunological phenotypes. According to a later analysis, TCR association rates differed among HLA loci, with DRB1 alleles showing the most associated TCRs and HLA-C alleles showing the fewest. A further reported finding was that TCR beta sequences accurately predicted the HLA-A and HLA-B alleles for most subjects in the first cohort. Only TCR beta chains were sequenced in this cohort, and the absence of alpha or paired-chain data limited detectable features. Because HLA typing was missing for some donors at each locus, association tests included only the typed subset. The study listed approximately 150 TCR beta chains as associated with cytomegalovirus.

The origin of this receptor is a human donor in good health. The sequenced sample was PBMCs. This chain is built from TRBV15 and TRBJ2-3, with 7 bases matching TRBD2. The nucleotide sequence reads as follows: TGTGCCACCAGCAGAGCGTGGGGGGGAGGGGTAGTCGCAGATACGCAGTATTTT. This yields the protein CATSRAWGGGVVADTQYF.